Below, one TCR beta chain is given with its context. Antigen: not known. The sample belongs to a study of cytomegalovirus exposure and HLA in healthy donors. Findings and limits, study-wide: Several of the most significant clusters were apparently associated with common viral pathogens in a later analysis. A later analysis showed TCR association rates differing by HLA locus, peaking at DRB1 and lowest at HLA-C.

It was with 60 Vbeta and 13 Jbeta primers that the PCR ran. As originally analysed: An analysis that came later counted some 81 million unique TCR beta chains, approximately 10 million shared. Only in-frame clones appear in the TCRdb table, and some are missing; sequencing was by immunoSEQ multiplex PCR. The V and J calls and clone size come from that table; D and trimming were worked out from the DNA. In the table there are 100,000 to 130,000 clones, 65% to 80% of which are singletons. What was sequenced was PBMCs. This clonotype was obtained from a male donor in good health and CMV-seronegative.

CDR3 loop: CASTVGAGSSYEQYF. Here the CDR3 DNA reads TGCGCCAGCACTGTTGGCGCGGGGAGCTCCTACGAGCAGTACTTC. The chain carries TRBV5-1 and TRBJ2-7; tentative D call: TRBD2 (6 bases). The CDR3 has 15 amino acids. V lost 6 bases, J lost 0 bases, and 16 bases lay in between. Per the germline V gene, CDR1 is SGHRS and CDR2 is YFSETQ. The variable domain in full, completed from reference TRBV5-1 and TRBJ2-7, reads KAGVTQTPRYLIKTRGQQVTLSCSPISGHRSVSWYQQTPGQGLQFLFEYFSETQRNKGNFPGRFSGRQFSNSRSEMNVSTLELGDSALYLCASTVGAGSSYEQYFGPGTRLTVT.